This T cell receptor beta chain came from a study of blood T cell repertoires in COVID-19. Study at large: T cells, B-cell-depleted T cells, or PBMCs provided the cDNA or gDNA that served as material.

Trimming stripped 5 bases from V and 2 bases from J, with 20 bases between. The CDR3 consists of 17 residues. Germline V CDR1 and CDR2: MNHNY, SVGAGI (reference sequence). Sequencing used immunoSEQ multiplex PCR; TCRdb keeps in-frame clones, though not all of them. The sample carries roughly 80,000 clones, roughly 91% recorded once. The chain couples TRBV6-6 to TRBJ2-3, with a tentative D call TRBD2 (6 bases). The clonotype was recovered from a woman aged 50 to 60 in a cohort sampled during active COVID-19. What was sequenced was peripheral blood. The CDR3 protein is CASSPQTPGLITDTQYF. The DNA of the CDR3 is TGTGCCAGCAGTCCACAAACCCCGGGACTTATCACAGATACGCAGTATTTT.